A single sample gave rise to the 27 T cell receptor beta chains below, sequenced in a study of OX40 agonist ivuxolimab in advanced cancers. Method: immunoSEQ multiplex PCR; TCRdb's copy keeps in-frame clones and lacks some. The sample shows about 77,000 clones, over 70% of them seen only once. Sequencing was performed on CD4+ or CD8+ T cells sorted from blood, taken in a trial of the OX40 agonist ivuxolimab. These receptors were collected from an adult with an advanced solid tumor such as melanoma, head and neck, liver or kidney cancer.

J is TRBJ1-6 and V is TRBV5-1; D gene uncertain. The CDR3 spans 14 residues. The germline gives CDR1 SGHRS, CDR2 YFSETQ. Trimming stripped 2 bases from V and 3 bases from J, with 6 bases between. CDR3 in amino acids: CASSFHNYNSPLHF. DNA for the CDR3: TGCGCCAGCAGCTTTCATAACTATAATTCACCCCTCCACTTT.

This chain connects TRBV2 to TRBJ2-7; possible D gene TRBD2, 6 bases. Trimming cost V 0 bases and J 3 bases, with 12 bases left between them. Germline-derived CDR1 and CDR2 are SNHLY and FYNNEI. The CDR3 is 15 residues long. In DNA form, the CDR3 reads TGTGCCAGCAGTGAAGCACGGGGGACGAGCTACGAGCAGTACTTC. Translated, it gives CASSEARGTSYEQYF.

This rearrangement joins TRBV5-1 to TRBJ2-5; perhaps TRBD2 as D (5 bases). This CDR3 comprises 13 residues. Germline-derived CDR1 and CDR2 are SGHRS and YFSETQ. Trimming took off 4 bases at V and 1 base at J, with 8 bases between the two ends. DNA for the CDR3: TGCGCCAGCAGCCCGGGAACCCAAGAGACCCAGTACTTC. This codes for CASSPGTQETQYF. The full variable domain, rest sourced from reference TRBV5-1 and TRBJ2-5, is KAGVTQTPRYLIKTRGQQVTLSCSPISGHRSVSWYQQTPGQGLQFLFEYFSETQRNKGNFPGRFSGRQFSNSRSEMNVSTLELGDSALYLCASSPGTQETQYFGPGTRLLVL.

The chain employs TRBV25-1 and TRBJ2-2; 7 nucleotides match TRBD2. Losses at the gene ends were 8 bases for V and 8 bases for J; bases not matched to a gene: 11. Germline V lookup: CDR1 MGHDK, CDR2 SYGVNS. This CDR3 spans 14 amino acids. CDR3 sequence (DNA): TGTGCCAGCGCCGGACTAGGCCTCGGGGGGGAGCTGTTTTTT. Residues: CASAGLGLGGELFF. The variable domain in full, with the rest retrieved from reference TRBV25-1 and TRBJ2-2, is EADIYQTPRYLVIGTGKKITLECSQTMGHDKMYWYQQDPGMELHLIHYSYGVNSTEKGDLSSESTVSRIRTEHFPLTLESARPSHTSQYLCASAGLGLGGELFFGEGSRLTVL.

The chain employs TRBV7-8 and TRBJ2-2; TRBD1 matches 7 bases. Germline V gene lookup returns CDR1 SGHVS and CDR2 FQNEAQ. V dropped 7 bases and J dropped 6; count of bases not matched to a gene: 14. CDR3 length: 16 amino acids. The CDR3 spells CASTLRDRVIAGELFF. The CDR3 region has the DNA TGTGCCAGCACCCTCAGAGACAGGGTTATAGCCGGGGAGCTGTTTTTT.

The chain is built from TRBV7-9 and TRBJ2-3, with 10 positions matching TRBD1. CDR1 SEHNR and CDR2 FQNEAQ come from the germline V gene (reference sequence). The CDR3 extends over 15 amino acids. J lost 0 bases, V lost 3 bases, and 0 bases had no gene match. For the CDR3, the DNA is TGTGCCAGCAGCTTGGGACAGGGGAGCACAGATACGCAGTATTTT. Translating it yields CASSLGQGSTDTQYF.

This chain uses TRBV6-1 with TRBJ2-5; D call uncertain. The CDR3 runs to 13 residues. V was pared by 6 bases and J by 5 bases, with 13 bases between. Per germline, CDR1 MNHNS and CDR2 SASEGT. In DNA form, the CDR3 reads TGTGCCAGCAGGAAAGAAGGGTCTGAGACCCAGTACTTC. Protein: CASRKEGSETQYF.

This clone was detected only a few times. V and J are TRBV28 and TRBJ1-6; 8 positions match TRBD1. Germline V CDR1 and CDR2: MDHEN, SYDVKM. The length of the CDR3 is 15 residues. V lost 6 bases to trimming and J lost 5 bases; unmatched junction nucleotides: 6. The CDR3 reads CASSSSDRDNSPLHF. The CDR3 coding sequence is TGTGCCAGCAGCAGTTCGGACAGGGATAATTCACCCCTCCACTTT. Looking up the rest from reference TRBV28 and TRBJ1-6 gives the full variable domain: DVKVTQSSRYLVKRTGEKVFLECVQDMDHENMFWYRQDPGLGLRLIYFSYDVKMKEKGDIPEGYSVSREKKERFSLILESASTNQTSMYLCASSSSDRDNSPLHFGNGTRLTVT.

This chain links TRBV27 with TRBJ2-2, with unresolved D. From germline, CDR1 is MNHEY and CDR2 SMNVEV (reference sequence). The V and J ends lost 3 bases and 7 bases respectively, with 9 bases between them. The CDR3 has 13 amino acids. The DNA for the CDR3 is TGTGCCAGCAGTTTTCACGGATTCGGGGAGCTGTTTTTT. Protein sequence: CASSFHGFGELFF.

CDR3 in amino acids: CASRLGPWGEQYF. DNA of the CDR3: TGTGCAAGTCGCCTTGGGCCCTGGGGCGAGCAGTACTTC. V gene TRBV12-2 combines with J gene TRBJ2-7. TRBV12-2 is termed a pseudogene. The CDR3 extends over 13 amino acids.

The gene calls are TRBV6-4 and TRBJ2-7, with 11 positions matching TRBD1. Trimming at V came to 0 bases and at J to 0 bases, leaving 1 base not matched to a gene. The CDR3 consists of 16 residues. Germline V gene sequence: CDR1 MRHNA, CDR2 SNTAGT. The CDR3 reads CASSDSGQGGSYEQYF. CDR3 coding DNA: TGTGCCAGCAGTGACTCGGGACAGGGGGGCTCCTACGAGCAGTACTTC.

The V and J genes are TRBV20-1 and TRBJ1-4, with unresolved D. V was pared by 3 bases and J by 8 bases, with 4 bases between. CDR1 and CDR2 from the germline V gene are DFQATT and SNEGSKA (reference sequence). This CDR3 is 10 amino acids long. CDR3 in amino acids: CSASGEKLFF. In DNA form, the CDR3 reads TGCAGTGCTAGCGGGGAAAAACTGTTTTTT.

This clone has just one count. V usage is TRBV6-1 and J usage is TRBJ2-7; D might be TRBD1 (7 bases). Per the germline V gene, CDR1 is MNHNS and CDR2 is SASEGT. Trimming shortened V by 5 bases and J by 4 bases, and 18 bases separated the two germline ends. There are 15 residues in the CDR3. CDR3 DNA: TGTGCCAGCAGTCCCCGTGCGGGACAGAGGTACGAGCAGTACTTC. Protein sequence: CASSPRAGQRYEQYF.

This chain links TRBV7-9 with TRBJ2-1; 12 bases align to TRBD1. Trimming took 5 bases from V and 10 from J; bases not matched to a gene: 9. The CDR3 runs to 15 residues. Germline CDR1 and CDR2: SEHNR and FQNEAQ (reference sequence). The CDR3 region has the DNA TGTGCCAGCAGCCCCGGGACAGGGGGCGCAAAAGAGCAGTTCTTC. Amino acid sequence: CASSPGTGGAKEQFF.

This clone was recorded once. The chain has TRBV28 and TRBJ1-3, with no clear D. The CDR3 contains 11 residues. Deletions cut 4 bases from V and 2 bases from J, with 0 bases between. Per germline, CDR1 MDHEN and CDR2 SYDVKM. As DNA, the CDR3 is TGTGCCAGCAGTTCTGGAAACACCATATATTTT. It encodes CASSSGNTIYF.

The chain has TRBV7-2 and TRBJ2-5; TRBD2 is a possible D gene (5 bases). The CDR3 contains 14 residues. With 2 bases removed from V and 5 bases from J, the gap between germline ends came to 12 bases. Germline V gives CDR1 SGHTA, CDR2 FQGNSA. The CDR3 sequence is CASSLNSGSETQYF. The CDR3, as DNA: TGTGCCAGCAGCTTAAATTCGGGGAGCGAGACCCAGTACTTC.

The V and J genes are TRBV5-1 and TRBJ1-5; the D gene is possibly TRBD1 (6 bases). The CDR3 covers 15 residues. Germline values: CDR1 SGHRS, CDR2 YFSETQ. V lost 0 bases to trimming and J lost 3 bases, with 10 bases between them. The CDR3 DNA sequence: TGCGCCAGCAGCTTGGAAGGGGGATTCAATCAGCCCCAGCATTTT. Residues: CASSLEGGFNQPQHF.

Details on this clone: An end of the junction differs from the germline gene, which may be a read error. This rearrangement joins TRBV11-2 to TRBJ2-5; TRBD2 aligns across 7 bases. Germline V gene sequence: CDR1 SGHAT, CDR2 FQNNGV. This CDR3 region has 15 residues. The CDR3 DNA reads TGTGCCAGCAGCGTAGATGGGGGGGATGAAGAGACCCAGTACTTC. Amino acids: CASSVDGGDEETQYF.

The J gene is TRBJ2-5, the V gene TRBV19; D is perhaps TRBD1 (6 bases). V lost 4 bases to trimming and J lost 2 bases, with 8 bases between them. The CDR3 is 13 amino acids. Per the germline V gene, CDR1 is LNHDA and CDR2 is SQIVND (reference sequence). The CDR3 DNA is TGTGCCAGTAGTAATCAGGGGCAAGAGACCCAGTACTTC. Translating it yields CASSNQGQETQYF.

The chain links TRBV5-1 to TRBJ1-2; 10 positions match TRBD1. The trim removed 3 bases at V and 6 bases at J, leaving 5 bases unmatched. The germline gives CDR1 SGHRS, CDR2 YFSETQ. The CDR3 sequence is 14 residues long. The CDR3 DNA sequence: TGCGCCAGCAGCTACAAGACAGGGGGCAATGGCTACACCTTC. Translated: CASSYKTGGNGYTF.

The CDR3 sequence is CASSSSGRNEQYF. In DNA, the CDR3 is TGTGCCAGCAGCTCCAGCGGGAGAAACGAGCAGTACTTC. The chain employs TRBV7-3 and TRBJ2-7, with 8 bases lining up with TRBD2. V shed 4 bases and J 5 bases; nucleotides not matched to a gene: 4. The length of the CDR3 is 13 residues. Germline V CDR1 and CDR2: SGHTA, FQGTGA.

This chain uses TRBV7-9 with TRBJ1-5; possible D gene TRBD1, 5 bases. The germline V and J ends were trimmed by 0 bases and 7 bases, with 10 bases remaining between them. Germline loops: CDR1 SEHNR, CDR2 FQNEAQ (reference sequence). This CDR3 comprises 14 residues. CDR3 nucleotides: TGTGCCAGCAGCTTAGCAGGGGCGCGGCAGCCCCAGCATTTT. The encoded protein is CASSLAGARQPQHF.

The chain carries TRBV7-3 and TRBJ2-4, with a tentative D call TRBD1 (5 bases). The CDR3 extends over 17 amino acids. Germline V gene data show CDR1 as SGHTA and CDR2 as FQGTGA. V was clipped by 0 bases and J by 3 bases, with 15 bases between them. The DNA for the CDR3 is TGTGCCAGCAGCTTAACCCCGACAGCTATTGGCAAAAACATTCAGTACTTC. Protein sequence: CASSLTPTAIGKNIQYF.

In its sample, this clone was seen once. CDR3 sequence: CASSLRPGGANNEQFF. The CDR3 DNA reads as TGTGCCAGCAGCTTGCGCCCGGGGGGCGCAAACAATGAGCAGTTCTTC. The chain recombines TRBV5-6 with TRBJ2-1, with D maybe TRBD2 (7 bases). Germline CDR1 SGHDT, CDR2 YYEEEE. Trimming pared 1 base from V and 5 bases from J, leaving 16 bases between. The CDR3 is 16 residues long.

This clone appeared a single time. Compared with germline, one end of the junction differs, possibly owing to a read error. The J gene is TRBJ2-3, the V gene TRBV7-3; 7 nucleotides agree with TRBD2. Germline V gene data show CDR1 as SGHTA and CDR2 as FQGTGA. The CDR3 extends over 16 amino acids. The CDR3, as DNA: TGTGCCAGCAGTTTAAAAGGGACGGGGACTATAGATACGCAGTATTTT. The encoded protein is CASSLKGTGTIDTQYF. Based on the CDR3 plus reference TRBV7-3 and TRBJ2-3, the full variable domain is GAGVSQTPSNKVTEKGKYVELRCDPISGHTALYWYRQSLGQGPEFLIYFQGTGAADDSGLPNDRFFAVRPEGSVSTLKIQRTERGDSAVYLCASSLKGTGTIDTQYFGPGTRLTVL.

The rearrangement joins TRBV5-5 to TRBJ1-5; no firm D call. The CDR3 is 14 amino acids. Germline lookup yields CDR1 SGHKS and CDR2 YYEKEE (reference sequence). The germline V and J ends were trimmed by 1 base and 2 bases, with 7 bases remaining between them. The DNA for the CDR3 is TGTGCCAGCAGCTTGCGGACCGGCAATCAGCCCCAGCATTTT. Encoded protein: CASSLRTGNQPQHF.

This clone was recorded once. The V call is TRBV11-2, the J call TRBJ2-2, with 11 bases identical to TRBD2. V was pared by 2 bases and J by 4 bases, with 12 bases of the junction left unmatched. Germline CDR1 SGHAT, CDR2 FQNNGV. This CDR3 has 19 amino acids. The CDR3 protein is CASSLRAGALAGVTGELFF. CDR3 coding DNA: TGTGCCAGCAGCTTAAGGGCAGGGGCACTAGCGGGAGTCACCGGGGAGCTGTTTTTT.